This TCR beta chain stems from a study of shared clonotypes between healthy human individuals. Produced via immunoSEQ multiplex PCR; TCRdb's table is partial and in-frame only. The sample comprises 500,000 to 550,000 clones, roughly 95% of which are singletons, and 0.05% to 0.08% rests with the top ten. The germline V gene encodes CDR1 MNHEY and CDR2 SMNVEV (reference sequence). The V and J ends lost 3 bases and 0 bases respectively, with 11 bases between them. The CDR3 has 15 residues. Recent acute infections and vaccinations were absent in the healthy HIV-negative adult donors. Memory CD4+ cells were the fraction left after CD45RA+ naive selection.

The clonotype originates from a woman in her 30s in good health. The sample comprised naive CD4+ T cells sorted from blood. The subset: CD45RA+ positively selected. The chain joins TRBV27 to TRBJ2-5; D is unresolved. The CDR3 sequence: CASSFTGGNQETQYF. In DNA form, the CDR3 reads TGTGCCAGCAGTTTCACGGGCGGCAACCAAGAGACCCAGTACTTC.